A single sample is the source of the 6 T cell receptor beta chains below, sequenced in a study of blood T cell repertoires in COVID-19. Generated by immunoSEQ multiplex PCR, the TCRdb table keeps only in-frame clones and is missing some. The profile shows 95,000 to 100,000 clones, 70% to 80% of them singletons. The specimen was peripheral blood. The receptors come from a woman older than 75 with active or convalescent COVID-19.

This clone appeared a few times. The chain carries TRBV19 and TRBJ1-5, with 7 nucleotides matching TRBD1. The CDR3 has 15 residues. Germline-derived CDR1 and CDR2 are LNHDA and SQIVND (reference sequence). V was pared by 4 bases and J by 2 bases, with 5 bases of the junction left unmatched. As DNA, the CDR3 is TGTGCCAGTAGTACAACAGGGGTCCGCAATCAGCCCCAGCATTTT. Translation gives CASSTTGVRNQPQHF.

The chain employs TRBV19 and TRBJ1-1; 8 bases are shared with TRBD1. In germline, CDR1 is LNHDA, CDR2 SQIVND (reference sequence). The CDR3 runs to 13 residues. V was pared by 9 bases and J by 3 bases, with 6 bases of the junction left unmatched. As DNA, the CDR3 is TGTGCCAGCCGGGACAGGCTCGACACTGAAGCTTTCTTT. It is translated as CASRDRLDTEAFF. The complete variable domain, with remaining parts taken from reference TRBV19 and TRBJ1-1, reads DGGITQSPKYLFRKEGQNVTLSCEQNLNHDAMYWYRQDPGQGLRLIYYSQIVNDFQKGDIAEGYSVSREKKESFPLTVTSAQKNPTAFYLCASRDRLDTEAFFGQGTRLTVV.

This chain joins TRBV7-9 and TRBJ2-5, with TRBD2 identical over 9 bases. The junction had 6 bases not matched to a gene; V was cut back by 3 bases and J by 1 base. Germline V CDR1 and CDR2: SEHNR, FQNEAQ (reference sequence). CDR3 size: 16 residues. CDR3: CASSFGSGSGQETQYF. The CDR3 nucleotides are TGTGCCAGCAGCTTCGGTAGCGGGAGTGGCCAAGAGACCCAGTACTTC.

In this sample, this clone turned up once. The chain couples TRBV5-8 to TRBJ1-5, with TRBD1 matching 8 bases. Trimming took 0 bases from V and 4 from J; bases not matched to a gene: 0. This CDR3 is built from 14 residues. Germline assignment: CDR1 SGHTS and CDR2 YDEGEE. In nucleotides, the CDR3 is TGTGCCAGCAGCTTGGGGGACAGGAATCAGCCCCAGCATTTT. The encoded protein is CASSLGDRNQPQHF. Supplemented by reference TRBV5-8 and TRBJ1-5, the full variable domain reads EAGVTQSPTHLIKTRGQQATLRCSPISGHTSVYWYQQALGLGLQFLLWYDEGEERNRGNFPPRFSGRQFPNYSSELNVNALELEDSALYLCASSLGDRNQPQHFGDGTRLSIL.

The CDR3: CATSGTGSNTEAFF. CDR3 DNA: TGTGCCACCAGCGGGACAGGATCGAACACTGAAGCTTTCTTT. This sequence joins TRBV15 and TRBJ1-1; 8 bases match TRBD1. Germline V lookup: CDR1 LNHNV, CDR2 YYDKDF (reference sequence). The CDR3 sequence is 14 residues long. Trimming took 5 bases from V and 1 from J; bases not matched to a gene: 3.

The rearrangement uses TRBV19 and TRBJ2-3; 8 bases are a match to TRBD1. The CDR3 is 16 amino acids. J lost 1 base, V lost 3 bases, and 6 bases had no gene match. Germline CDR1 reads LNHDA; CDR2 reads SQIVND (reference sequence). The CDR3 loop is CASSISGTGGTDTQYF. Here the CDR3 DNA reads TGTGCCAGTAGTATCTCCGGGACAGGCGGCACAGATACGCAGTATTTT.